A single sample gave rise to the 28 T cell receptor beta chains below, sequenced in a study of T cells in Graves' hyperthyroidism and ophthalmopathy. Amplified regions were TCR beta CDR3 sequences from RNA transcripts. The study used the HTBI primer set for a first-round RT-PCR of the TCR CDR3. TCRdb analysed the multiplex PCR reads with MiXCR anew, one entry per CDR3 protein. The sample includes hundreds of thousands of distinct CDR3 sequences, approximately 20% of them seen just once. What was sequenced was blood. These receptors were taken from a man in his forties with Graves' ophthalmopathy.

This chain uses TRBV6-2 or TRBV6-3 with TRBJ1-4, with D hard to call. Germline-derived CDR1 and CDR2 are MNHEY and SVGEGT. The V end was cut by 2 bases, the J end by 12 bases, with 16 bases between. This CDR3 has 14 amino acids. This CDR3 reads CASSYGGKEVELFF. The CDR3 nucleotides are TGTGCCAGCAGTTACGGTGGGAAAGAAGTTGAACTGTTTTTT.

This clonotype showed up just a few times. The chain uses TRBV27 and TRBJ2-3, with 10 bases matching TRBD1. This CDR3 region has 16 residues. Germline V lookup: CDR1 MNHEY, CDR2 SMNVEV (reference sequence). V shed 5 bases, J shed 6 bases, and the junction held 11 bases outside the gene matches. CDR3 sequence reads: CASSPATGTGVDTQYF. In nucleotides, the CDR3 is TGTGCCAGCAGTCCGGCTACCGGGACAGGGGTGGATACGCAGTATTTT.

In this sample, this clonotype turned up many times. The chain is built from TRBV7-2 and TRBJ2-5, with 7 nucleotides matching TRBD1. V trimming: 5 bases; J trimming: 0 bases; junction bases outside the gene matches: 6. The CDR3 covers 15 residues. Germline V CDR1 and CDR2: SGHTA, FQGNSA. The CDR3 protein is CASSLTRGYQETQYF. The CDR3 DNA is TGTGCCAGCAGCCTAACCAGGGGGTACCAAGAGACCCAGTACTTC.

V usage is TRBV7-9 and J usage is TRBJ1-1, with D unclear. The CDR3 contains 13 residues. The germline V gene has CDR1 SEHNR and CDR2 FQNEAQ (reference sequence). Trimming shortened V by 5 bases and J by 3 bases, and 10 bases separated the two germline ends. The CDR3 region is CASSASLDTEAFF. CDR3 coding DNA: TGTGCCAGCAGCGCCTCGCTGGACACTGAAGCTTTCTTT. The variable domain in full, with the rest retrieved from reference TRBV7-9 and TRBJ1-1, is DTGVSQNPRHKITKRGQNVTFRCDPISEHNRLYWYRQTLGQGPEFLTYFQNEAQLEKSRLLSDRFSAERPKGSFSTLEIQRTEQGDSAMYLCASSASLDTEAFFGQGTRLTVV.

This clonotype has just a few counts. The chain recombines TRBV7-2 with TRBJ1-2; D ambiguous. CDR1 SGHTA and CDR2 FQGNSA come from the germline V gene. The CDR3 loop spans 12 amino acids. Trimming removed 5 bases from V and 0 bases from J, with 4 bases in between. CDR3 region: CASSPANYGYTF. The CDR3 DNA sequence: TGTGCCAGCAGCCCGGCTAACTATGGCTACACCTTC.

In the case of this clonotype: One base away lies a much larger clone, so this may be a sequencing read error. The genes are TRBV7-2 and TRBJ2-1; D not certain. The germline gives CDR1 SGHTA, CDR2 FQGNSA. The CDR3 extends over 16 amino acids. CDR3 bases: TGCGCCAGCAGCCAGGTTGACATTTTGTCCTACAATGAGCAGTCCTTC. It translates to CASSQVDILSYNEQSF.

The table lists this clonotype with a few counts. The CDR3 DNA follows: TGTGCCAGCAGAGGCCGGGACAAAGAACTGTTTTTT. This gives the protein CASRGRDKELFF. The V gene is TRBV27, the J gene TRBJ1-4, with D possibly matching TRBD1 (6 bases). This CDR3 has 12 amino acids. Germline V CDR1 and CDR2: MNHEY, SMNVEV (reference sequence). The V gene lost 6 bases and the J gene lost 12 bases, with 14 bases spanning the gap.

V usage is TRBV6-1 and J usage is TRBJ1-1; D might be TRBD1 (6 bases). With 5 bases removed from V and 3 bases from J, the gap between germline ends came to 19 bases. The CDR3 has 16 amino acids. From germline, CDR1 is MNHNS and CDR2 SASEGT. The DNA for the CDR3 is TGTGCCAGCAGTCCCCCCGGGGCACAGGGATACACTGAAGCTTTCTTT. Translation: CASSPPGAQGYTEAFF.

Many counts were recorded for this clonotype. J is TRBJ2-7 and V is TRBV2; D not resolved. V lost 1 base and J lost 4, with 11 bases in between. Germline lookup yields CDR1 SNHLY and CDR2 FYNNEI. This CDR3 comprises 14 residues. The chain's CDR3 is CASSEVAAYYEQYF. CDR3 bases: TGTGCCAGCAGTGAAGTTGCGGCATATTACGAGCAGTACTTC.

CDR3 sequence reads: CASGYPPTGTSGFYEQYF. The CDR3 DNA is TGTGCCAGCGGATACCCCCCTACCGGGACTAGCGGATTCTACGAGCAGTACTTC. The chain carries TRBV11-2 and TRBJ2-7; 11 nucleotides agree with TRBD2. The junction had 18 bases not matched to a gene; V was cut back by 8 bases and J by 3 bases. The CDR3 has 18 amino acids. Germline CDR1 reads SGHAT; CDR2 reads FQNNGV.

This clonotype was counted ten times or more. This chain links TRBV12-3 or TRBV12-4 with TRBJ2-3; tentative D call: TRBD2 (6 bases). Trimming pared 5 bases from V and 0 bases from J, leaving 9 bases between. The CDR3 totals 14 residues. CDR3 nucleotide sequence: TGTGCCAGCAGTGGACTACCGAGCACAGATACGCAGTATTTT. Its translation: CASSGLPSTDTQYF.

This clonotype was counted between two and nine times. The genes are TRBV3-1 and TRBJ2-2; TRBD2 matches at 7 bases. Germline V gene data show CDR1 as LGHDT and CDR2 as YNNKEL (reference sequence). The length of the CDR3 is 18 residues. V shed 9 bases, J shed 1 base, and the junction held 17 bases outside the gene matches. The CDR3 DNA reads TGTGCCAGTAGTACCCTCCTGGGGGGAGGGAAGAACACCGGGGAGCTGTTTTTT. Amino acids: CASSTLLGGGKNTGELFF.

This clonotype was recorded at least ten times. The CDR3, as DNA: TGTGCCAGCAGCCAAGTGGGTCGGCAGGCGACTTCCTACGAGCAGTACTTC. Protein: CASSQVGRQATSYEQYF. V and J are TRBV3-1 and TRBJ2-7; D remains ambiguous. There are 17 residues in the CDR3. With 1 base removed from V and 1 base from J, the gap between germline ends came to 17 bases. Germline V gives CDR1 LGHDT, CDR2 YNNKEL (reference sequence).

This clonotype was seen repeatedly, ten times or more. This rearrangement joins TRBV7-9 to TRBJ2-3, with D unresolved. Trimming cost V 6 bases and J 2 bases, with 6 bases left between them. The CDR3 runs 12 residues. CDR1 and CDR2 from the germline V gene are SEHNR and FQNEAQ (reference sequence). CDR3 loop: CASRLNTDTQYF. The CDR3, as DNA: TGTGCCAGCAGATTAAACACAGATACGCAGTATTTT.

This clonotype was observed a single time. CDR3 sequence (DNA): TGTGCCAGCAGCTTCCTCCAGGGGACCCGCAATGAGCAGTTCTTC. Translated: CASSFLQGTRNEQFF. The V call is TRBV7-9, the J call TRBJ2-1; a possible D gene is TRBD1 (6 bases). This CDR3 has 15 residues. Germline V gives CDR1 SEHNR, CDR2 FQNEAQ (reference sequence). V dropped 3 bases and J dropped 6 bases, with 15 bases sitting between them. Using reference TRBV7-9 and TRBJ2-1 for the parts outside the CDR3, the full variable domain is DTGVSQNPRHKITKRGQNVTFRCDPISEHNRLYWYRQTLGQGPEFLTYFQNEAQLEKSRLLSDRFSAERPKGSFSTLEIQRTEQGDSAMYLCASSFLQGTRNEQFFGPGTRLTVL.

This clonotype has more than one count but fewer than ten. This chain's CDR3 is CASSYRGVPNYYEQYF. CDR3 in DNA: TGTGCCAGCAGTTATAGGGGGGTCCCGAACTACTACGAGCAGTACTTC. This rearrangement joins TRBV27 to TRBJ2-7; D is possibly TRBD1 or TRBD2 (6 bases each). CDR1 and CDR2 (germline): MNHEY, SMNVEV (reference sequence). This CDR3 comprises 16 residues. V shed 4 bases and J shed 3 bases, with 19 bases lying between them.

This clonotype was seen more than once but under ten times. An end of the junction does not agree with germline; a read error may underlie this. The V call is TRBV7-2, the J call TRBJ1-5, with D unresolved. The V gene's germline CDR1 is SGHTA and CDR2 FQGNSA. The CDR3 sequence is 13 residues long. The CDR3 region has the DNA TGTGTCAGCAGCTTATCATTCGACCAGCCCCAGCATTTT. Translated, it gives CVSSLSFDQPQHF.

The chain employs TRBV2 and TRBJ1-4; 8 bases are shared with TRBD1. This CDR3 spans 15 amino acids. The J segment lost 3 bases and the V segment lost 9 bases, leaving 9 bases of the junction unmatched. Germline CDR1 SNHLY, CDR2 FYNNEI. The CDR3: CARRQGPGANEKLFF. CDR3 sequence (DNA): TGTGCCAGACGACAGGGGCCCGGGGCTAATGAAAAACTGTTTTTT.

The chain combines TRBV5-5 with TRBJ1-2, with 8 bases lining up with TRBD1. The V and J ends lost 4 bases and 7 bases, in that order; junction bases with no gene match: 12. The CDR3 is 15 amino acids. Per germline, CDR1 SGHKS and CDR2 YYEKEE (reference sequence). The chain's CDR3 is CASSAGQGGSGGYTF. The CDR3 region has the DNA TGTGCCAGCAGCGCCGGACAGGGAGGTTCGGGTGGCTACACCTTC.

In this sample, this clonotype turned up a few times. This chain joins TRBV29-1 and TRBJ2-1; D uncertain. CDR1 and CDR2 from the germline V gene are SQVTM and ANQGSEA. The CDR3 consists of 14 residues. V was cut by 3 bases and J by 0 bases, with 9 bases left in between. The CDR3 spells CSVDSQNSYNEQFF. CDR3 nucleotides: TGCAGCGTTGACAGCCAAAACTCCTACAATGAGCAGTTCTTC.

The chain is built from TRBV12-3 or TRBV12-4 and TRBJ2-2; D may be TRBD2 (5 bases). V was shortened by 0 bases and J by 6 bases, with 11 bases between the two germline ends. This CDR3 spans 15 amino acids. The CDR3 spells CASSLAAGGPGELFF. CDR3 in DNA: TGTGCCAGCAGTTTAGCGGCCGGAGGACCCGGGGAGCTGTTTTTT.

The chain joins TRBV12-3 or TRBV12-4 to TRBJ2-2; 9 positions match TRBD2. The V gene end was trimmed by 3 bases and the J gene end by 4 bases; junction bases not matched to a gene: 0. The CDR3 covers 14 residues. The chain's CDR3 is CASSLREGTGELFF. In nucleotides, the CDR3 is TGTGCCAGCAGTTTGCGGGAGGGCACCGGGGAGCTGTTTTTT.

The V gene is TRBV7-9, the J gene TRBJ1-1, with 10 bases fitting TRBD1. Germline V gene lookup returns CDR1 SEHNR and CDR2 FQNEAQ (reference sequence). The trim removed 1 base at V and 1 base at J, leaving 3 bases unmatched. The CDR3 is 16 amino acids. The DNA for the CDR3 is TGTGCCAGCAGCTTAGTTAGACAGGGGGCGAACACTGAAGCTTTCTTT. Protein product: CASSLVRQGANTEAFF.

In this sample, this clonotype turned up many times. The CDR3 loop reads CASSVARQGIEQFF. DNA of the CDR3: TGTGCCAGCAGCGTAGCGCGCCAGGGGATAGAGCAGTTCTTC. The chain couples TRBV9 to TRBJ2-1, with a tentative D call TRBD1 (6 bases). V lost 0 bases and J lost 10, with 14 bases in between. The germline gives CDR1 SGDLS, CDR2 YYNGEE. The CDR3 has 14 amino acids.

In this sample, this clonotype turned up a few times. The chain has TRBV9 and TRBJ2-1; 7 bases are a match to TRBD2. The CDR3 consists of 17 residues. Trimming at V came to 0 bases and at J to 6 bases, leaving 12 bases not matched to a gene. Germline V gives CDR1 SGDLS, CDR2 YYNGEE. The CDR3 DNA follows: TGTGCCAGCAGCGTAGAGGCAATGGGGAGCGGGGTCAATGAGCAGTTCTTC. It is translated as CASSVEAMGSGVNEQFF.

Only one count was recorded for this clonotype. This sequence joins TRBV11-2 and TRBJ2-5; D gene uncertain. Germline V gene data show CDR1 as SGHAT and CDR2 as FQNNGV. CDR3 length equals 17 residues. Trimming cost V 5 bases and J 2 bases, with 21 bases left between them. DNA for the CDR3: TGTGCCAGCAGCCGCTCCTTAGGGAACCTGGGTCAAGAGACCCAGTACTTC. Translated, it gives CASSRSLGNLGQETQYF.

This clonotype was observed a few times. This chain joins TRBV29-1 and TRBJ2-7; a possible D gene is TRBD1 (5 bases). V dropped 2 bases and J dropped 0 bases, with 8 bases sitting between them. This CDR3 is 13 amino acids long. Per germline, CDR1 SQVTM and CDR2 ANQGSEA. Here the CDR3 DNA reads TGCAGCGTTGAAAGGGGAAGCTCCTACGAGCAGTACTTC. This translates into CSVERGSSYEQYF.

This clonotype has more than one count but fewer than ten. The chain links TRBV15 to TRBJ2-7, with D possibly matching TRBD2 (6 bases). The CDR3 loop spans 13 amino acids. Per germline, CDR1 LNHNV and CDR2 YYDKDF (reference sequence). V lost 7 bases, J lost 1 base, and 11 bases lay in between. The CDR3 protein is CATTGRGSYEQYF. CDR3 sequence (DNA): TGTGCCACCACGGGGCGGGGTTCCTACGAGCAGTACTTC.